One sample yielded the 25 T cell receptor beta chains listed below, sequenced in a study of T cells in Graves' hyperthyroidism and ophthalmopathy. Amplification of TCR beta CDR3 regions used RNA as the template. The HTBI primer set was used in a first-round RT-PCR of the TCR CDR3. Using its own MiXCR run on the multiplex PCR reads, TCRdb lists one record per CDR3 protein. The sample consists of a few hundred thousand distinct CDR3 sequences, roughly 16% of them appearing once. The specimen was blood. All receptors derive from a young woman with Graves' ophthalmopathy.

This clonotype has ten or more counts. The chain combines TRBV5-6 with TRBJ2-4; the match to TRBD1 covers 7 bases. With 1 base clipped from V and 6 bases from J, the junction kept 1 base outside the gene matches. Germline V gene sequence: CDR1 SGHDT, CDR2 YYEEEE. The CDR3 totals 13 residues. The DNA for the CDR3 is TGTGCCAGCAGCTTGAGGGACAGAAACATTCAGTACTTC. Amino acid sequence: CASSLRDRNIQYF. Supplemented by reference TRBV5-6 and TRBJ2-4, the full variable domain reads DAGVTQSPTHLIKTRGQQVTLRCSPKSGHDTVSWYQQALGQGPQFIFQYYEEEERQRGNFPDRFSGHQFPNYSSELNVNALLLGDSALYLCASSLRDRNIQYFGAGTRLSVL.

This clonotype came up many times. The chain carries TRBV29-1 and TRBJ2-3; a possible D gene is TRBD1 (5 bases). Trimming took 3 bases from V and 2 from J, leaving 24 bases between them. Germline V gene lookup returns CDR1 SQVTM and CDR2 ANQGSEA. There are 18 residues in the CDR3. Here the CDR3 DNA reads TGCAGCGTTGATTACCTAAGGAGCGACAGCTCCAACACAGATACGCAGTATTTT. It specifies CSVDYLRSDSSNTDTQYF.

This clonotype is deemed medium-sized. The J gene is TRBJ1-3, the V gene TRBV7-2, with a weak D call TRBD1 (6 bases). The germline gives CDR1 SGHTA, CDR2 FQGNSA. This CDR3 comprises 16 residues. V was cut by 5 bases and J by 2 bases, with 16 bases left in between. CDR3 bases: TGTGCCAGCAGCCTAAATCCCCCAGGGGCTGGAAACACCATATATTTT. Its protein is CASSLNPPGAGNTIYF.

This clonotype appeared many times. This sequence joins TRBV28 and TRBJ2-7; 7 nucleotides align to TRBD1. Germline values: CDR1 MDHEN, CDR2 SYDVKM. The CDR3 has 16 residues. Losses at the gene ends were 1 base for V and 0 bases for J; bases not matched to a gene: 6. The CDR3 here is CASSLYTGAISYEQYF. CDR3 nucleotides: TGTGCCAGCAGTTTATATACAGGGGCTATCTCCTACGAGCAGTACTTC. The whole variable domain, remainder taken from reference TRBV28 and TRBJ2-7, is DVKVTQSSRYLVKRTGEKVFLECVQDMDHENMFWYRQDPGLGLRLIYFSYDVKMKEKGDIPEGYSVSREKKERFSLILESASTNQTSMYLCASSLYTGAISYEQYFGPGTRLTVT.

This chain links TRBV5-1 with TRBJ1-6, with D tentatively TRBD1 (6 bases). The CDR3 runs 14 residues. Trimming shortened V by 7 bases and J by 5 bases, and 13 bases separated the two germline ends. Germline V lookup: CDR1 SGHRS, CDR2 YFSETQ. The CDR3, as DNA: TGCGCCAGCGGCGGGGGCGACCATAATTCACCCCTCCACTTT. Amino acid sequence: CASGGGDHNSPLHF.

The sample holds a few counts of this clonotype. This rearrangement joins TRBV9 to TRBJ1-1; D is uncertain. Germline CDR1 is SGDLS and CDR2 is YYNGEE. This CDR3 contains 13 residues. Trimming stripped 0 bases from V and 4 bases from J, with 7 bases between. CDR3 nucleotide sequence: TGTGCCAGCAGCGTAGGAATGGGCACTGAAGCTTTCTTT. Its protein is CASSVGMGTEAFF.

The rearrangement joins TRBV19 to TRBJ2-1; TRBD2 agrees at 12 bases. The germline CDR1 and CDR2 sequences are LNHDA and SQIVND (reference sequence). Germline trimming cut 0 bases from V and 7 bases from J; bases unmatched to any gene: 10. The length of the CDR3 is 18 residues. The CDR3 DNA is TGTGCCAGTAGTATAGACTCACTCCTAGCGGGAGGGTGGAATGAGCAGTTCTTC. It yields the protein CASSIDSLLAGGWNEQFF.

V usage is TRBV7-6 and J usage is TRBJ2-5; 7 positions agree with TRBD1. CDR3 length: 16 amino acids. Germline V gene sequence: CDR1 SGHVS, CDR2 FNYEAQ. Trimming at V came to 5 bases and at J to 5 bases, leaving 14 bases not matched to a gene. The CDR3 here is CASSPLPPTGYETQYF. The CDR3 DNA reads TGTGCCAGCAGCCCCCTACCACCGACAGGGTATGAGACCCAGTACTTC.

This clonotype was recorded at least ten times. V gene TRBV12-3 or TRBV12-4 combines with J gene TRBJ2-1; 14 positions agree with TRBD2. The CDR3 contains 15 residues. Germline trimming cut 4 bases from V and 8 bases from J; bases unmatched to any gene: 4. The CDR3 sequence is CASSWTGLAGDEQFF. In nucleotides, the CDR3 is TGTGCCAGCAGTTGGACGGGACTAGCGGGAGATGAGCAGTTCTTC.

This clonotype was seen a handful of times. The chain links TRBV6-2 or TRBV6-3 to TRBJ2-7; no clear D gene. Germline V lookup: CDR1 MNHEY, CDR2 SVGEGT. The CDR3 extends over 14 amino acids. Trimming cost V 8 bases and J 0 bases, with 14 bases left between them. The DNA of the CDR3 is TGTGCCAGCCGGCGGACGACCAGCTCCTACGAGCAGTACTTC. Encoded protein: CASRRTTSSYEQYF.

This chain joins TRBV11-2 and TRBJ2-7; the D gene could be TRBD1 or TRBD2 (5 bases each). With the DNA end fitting TRBJ2-1 better, the J assignment may be wrong. In germline, CDR1 is SGHAT, CDR2 FQNNGV. The CDR3 has 14 residues. The CDR3 DNA reads TGTGCCAGTTCCCCTGGGGGAAGCTCCTACGAGCAGTTCTTC. It yields the protein CASSPGGSSYEQFF.

This clonotype has only a few counts. The CDR3: CASSLYVNGQREGRETQYF. Written as DNA, the CDR3 is TGTGCCAGCAGCTTATACGTCAATGGCCAACGGGAGGGCCGCGAGACCCAGTACTTC. The V call is TRBV7-8, the J call TRBJ2-5; 8 bases are a match to TRBD2. The V and J ends lost 2 bases and 5 bases, in that order; junction bases with no gene match: 19. Per the germline V gene, CDR1 is SGHVS and CDR2 is FQNEAQ. The CDR3 sequence is 19 residues long. Full variable domain (remainder filled in from reference TRBV7-8 and TRBJ2-5): GAGVSQSPRYKVAKRGQDVALRCDPISGHVSLFWYQQALGQGPEFLTYFQNEAQLDKSGLPSDRFFAERPEGSVSTLKIQRTQQEDSAVYLCASSLYVNGQREGRETQYFGPGTRLLVL.

This clonotype occurred many times. The chain links TRBV6-1 to TRBJ1-2; D gene unclear. This CDR3 is 13 amino acids long. Trimming took off 0 bases at V and 3 bases at J, with 5 bases between the two ends. Germline-derived CDR1 and CDR2 are MNHNS and SASEGT. CDR3 bases: TGTGCCAGCAGTGAAGCCGCAGACTATGGCTACACCTTC. It codes for CASSEAADYGYTF.

In the case of this clonotype: A read error is possible here, since a much larger clone lies one base away. The V gene is TRBV11-1, the J gene TRBJ2-1; 13 positions match TRBD2. CDR1 SGHAT and CDR2 FQDESV come from the germline V gene (reference sequence). The length of the CDR3 is 15 residues. The CDR3 is CANSSGLAGVDEQFF. The CDR3 bases are TGTGCCAACAGCTCTGGACTAGCGGGAGTAGATGAGCAGTTCTTC.

The chain carries TRBV4-2 and TRBJ2-6; D remains ambiguous. Germline V gene sequence: CDR1 LGHNA, CDR2 YNFKEQ. The CDR3 consists of 21 residues. The V and J ends lost 0 bases and 0 bases respectively, with 21 bases between them. The CDR3 loop is CASSQEYYKAQVLSGANVLTF. For the CDR3, the DNA is TGTGCCAGCAGCCAAGAATATTATAAGGCACAAGTCCTCTCTGGGGCCAACGTCCTGACTTTC.

The rearrangement joins TRBV7-8 to TRBJ2-2; TRBD2 is a possible D gene (6 bases). Trimming left V 5 bases short and J 3 bases short, with 19 bases between. Germline V gene sequence: CDR1 SGHVS, CDR2 FQNEAQ. This CDR3 contains 17 residues. CDR3 region: CASSTPGDFTYTGELFF. The CDR3 DNA reads as TGTGCCAGCAGCACCCCCGGGGACTTTACTTACACCGGGGAGCTGTTTTTT.

This clonotype was seen ten or more times. The J gene is TRBJ2-3, the V gene TRBV6-2 or TRBV6-3; D is unresolved. CDR1 MNHEY and CDR2 SVGEGT come from the germline V gene. Trimming took off 2 bases at V and 4 bases at J, with 7 bases between the two ends. The CDR3 is 13 amino acids. Here the CDR3 reads CASSYVGPDTQYF. Here the CDR3 DNA reads TGTGCCAGCAGTTACGTCGGGCCAGATACGCAGTATTTT.

Details on this clonotype: Given a much more abundant clone one base away, this may be a read error. The V call is TRBV2, the J call TRBJ2-7; TRBD2 agrees at 11 bases. The CDR3 has 15 residues. The germline V gene encodes CDR1 SNHLY and CDR2 FYNNEI. Written as DNA, the CDR3 is TGTACCAGCAGTATACTAGCGGGAGTTACCTACGAGCAGTACTTC. Translating gives CTSSILAGVTYEQYF.

V usage is TRBV30 and J usage is TRBJ2-7; 7 bases are a match to TRBD2. The CDR3 has 11 residues. V lost 1 base and J lost 6; bases outside the gene matches: 0. The V gene's germline CDR1 is GTSNPN and CDR2 SVGIG (reference sequence). The CDR3, as DNA: TGTGCCTGGAGTGGGGGGGGCGAGCAGTACTTC. Its translation is CAWSGGGEQYF.

The table lists this clonotype with a few counts. V is TRBV10-3 and J is TRBJ2-2, with D unresolved. Trimming cost V 6 bases and J 7 bases, with 6 bases left between them. Germline values: CDR1 ENHRY, CDR2 SYGVKD. There are 11 residues in the CDR3. CDR3 sequence reads: CAISPDGELFF. CDR3 sequence (DNA): TGTGCCATCAGCCCGGACGGGGAGCTGTTTTTT.

The chain joins TRBV4-3 to TRBJ2-5, with 7 nucleotides matching TRBD2. This CDR3 is built from 16 residues. In germline, CDR1 is LGHNA, CDR2 YSLEER. After removal of 0 bases from V and 5 bases from J, the junction contained 9 bases not matched to a gene. The CDR3 DNA reads as TGCGCCAGCAGCCAAGAGGGGACTAAGGGGAAGGAGACCCAGTACTTC. This encodes CASSQEGTKGKETQYF.

This clonotype appeared many times. The genes are TRBV27 and TRBJ2-3; 12 bases map to TRBD2. The CDR3 length is 16 residues. The ends lost 5 bases at V and 4 bases at J; junction bases unmatched: 7. CDR1 is MNHEY, CDR2 SMNVEV, per germline (reference sequence). This chain's CDR3 is CASSARLAGEPDTQYF. DNA for the CDR3: TGTGCCAGCAGTGCCCGACTAGCGGGAGAACCAGATACGCAGTATTTT.

V is TRBV7-3 and J is TRBJ2-6, with TRBD1 matching 8 bases. Trimming cost V 0 bases and J 0 bases; bases outside gene matches: 10. Germline V lookup: CDR1 SGHTA, CDR2 FQGTGA. This CDR3 spans 20 amino acids. Here the CDR3 reads CASSLTGRQGKSSGANVLTF. The CDR3 bases are TGTGCCAGCAGCTTAACGGGGAGACAGGGGAAGAGCTCTGGGGCCAACGTCCTGACTTTC.

The sample holds many counts of this clonotype. This chain links TRBV5-1 with TRBJ2-6; TRBD1 agrees at 9 bases. CDR3 length: 18 residues. Per the germline V gene, CDR1 is SGHRS and CDR2 is YFSETQ. Trimming cost V 3 bases and J 1 base; bases outside gene matches: 8. The CDR3 coding sequence is TGCGCCAGCAGCTCGTCCGGGACAGGGTTATCTGGGGCCAACGTCCTGACTTTC. This gives the protein CASSSSGTGLSGANVLTF.

A note on this clonotype: A read error may produce the germline difference seen at one junction end. The CDR3 region is CASSQGGPANNEQSF. CDR3 nucleotide sequence: TGCGCCAGCAGCCAAGGAGGTCCAGCCAACAATGAGCAGTCCTTC. V usage is TRBV4-3 and J usage is TRBJ2-1; D is undetermined. Germline V CDR1 and CDR2: LGHNA, YSLEER. The CDR3 sequence is 15 residues long.